These T cell receptor beta chains were read from a single sample in a study of T cell repertoires in cytomegalovirus infection. TCRdb reprocessed the reads with MiXCR, giving one entry per CDR3 protein. The sample holds about 360,000 distinct CDR3 sequences, about a sixth seen once. Specimen: PBMCs. Receptor source: a human donor in good health (CMV status not recorded). Some clones in this sample may be carry-over from other donors' samples. Each CDR3 is given with its conserved first and last residue. The order of the fields is clone size, J gene, D gene, V gene, CDR3 DNA, CDR3 protein. The D gene is left open where the match is weak. Part of the rows lack a size; the others show once, few, many or a class for expanded clones.

NA TRBJ1-1 NA TRBV7-4 TGTGCCAGCAGCATCGATAAAGCTTTCTTT CASSIDKAFF
NA TRBJ1-1 NA TRBV7-9 TGTGCCAGCAGCCACCCCCTGGGGTTGAGTACTGAAGCTTTCTTT CASSHPLGLSTEAFF
NA TRBJ1-3 NA TRBV7-6 TGTGCCAGCAGCTTAGGTCCTCGGGGATCCGGAAACACCATATATTTT CASSLGPRGSGNTIYF
many TRBJ2-1 TRBD2 TRBV7-9 TGTGCCAGCAGCTTAGACGGGAGGCTCGATGAGCAGTTCTTC CASSLDGRLDEQFF
few TRBJ2-1 NA TRBV9 TGTGCCAGCAGCGTGCAGGGGGGGGGGCAGTTCTTC CASSVQGGGQFF
many TRBJ2-3 NA TRBV6-2/TRBV6-3 TGTGCCAGCAGTTACTCGAGCCCCGGGGGCGCAGATACGCAGTATTTT CASSYSSPGGADTQYF
many TRBJ2-7 NA TRBV28 TGTGCCAGCAGTTTGGCTAGATGGGAGCAGTACTTC CASSLARWEQYF
many TRBJ1-1 TRBD1 TRBV2 TGTGCCAGCAGGTTACAGGGGATGAACACTGAAGCTTTCTTT CASRLQGMNTEAFF
NA TRBJ1-2 TRBD1 TRBV5-4 TGTGCCAGCAGCCTCAGGACAGGGATAAACGGCTACACCTTC CASSLRTGINGYTF
few TRBJ2-5 NA TRBV12-3/TRBV12-4 TGTGCCAGCAGTTTAGCGTTAGCGAGGAAAGAGACCCAGTACTTC CASSLALARKETQYF
few TRBJ1-5 NA TRBV4-1 TGCGCCAGCAGTCTCGACAGTCTATATCAGCCCCAGCATTTT CASSLDSLYQPQHF
many TRBJ2-3 NA TRBV3-1 TGTGCCAGCAGCCACGGTCTTGACTTGAATACGCAGTATTTT CASSHGLDLNTQYF
NA TRBJ2-3 NA TRBV10-3 TGTGCCATCAGTGAGTTGAGAGGGGGTACAGATACGCAGTATTTT CAISELRGGTDTQYF
NA TRBJ2-7 NA TRBV27 TGTGCCAGCAGTTTGGTGGGCGAGTGGTACTTC CASSLVGEWYF
many TRBJ2-1 TRBD2 TRBV7-9 TGTGCCAGCAGCCCTACGGCTAGCGGGAGGTTTACGGAGCAGTTCTTC CASSPTASGRFTEQFF
few TRBJ1-3 NA TRBV20-1 TGCAGTGCCCACATGGGAGGTGGAAACACCATATATTTT CSAHMGGGNTIYF
many TRBJ2-1 NA TRBV7-2 TGTGCCAGCACCTTCGGGTCCCCCGTAAATGAGCAGTTCTTC CASTFGSPVNEQFF
NA TRBJ2-5 NA TRBV10-3 TGTGCCATCCGGGACAACCAAGAGACCCAGTACTTC CAIRDNQETQYF
many TRBJ1-2 NA TRBV5-5 TGTGCCAGCAGCTCTCTTGGGACAAATAATGGCTACACCTTC CASSSLGTNNGYTF
NA TRBJ1-3 NA TRBV5-1 TGCGCCTGCTCCAGTGGGGGACCTGGAAACACCATATATTTT CACSSGGPGNTIYF
NA TRBJ2-7 NA TRBV7-6 TGTGCCAGCAGCCAGGGCCCTGATGCCTACGAGCAGTACTTC CASSQGPDAYEQYF
many TRBJ1-5 NA TRBV7-8 TGTGCCAGCAGCTTACTCGATCAGCCCCAGCATTTT CASSLLDQPQHF
NA TRBJ2-1 NA TRBV9 TGTGCCAGCAGCGAGGGACTGAGTGAGCAGTTCTTC CASSEGLSEQFF
NA TRBJ2-7 TRBD2 TRBV20-1 TGCAGTGCTAGAGATTCGGGACTAGCGTACGAGCAGTACTTC CSARDSGLAYEQYF
many TRBJ1-6 TRBD1 TRBV7-2 TGTGCCAGCAGTTACCGACAGGGGGCGGATGATTCACCCCTCCACTTT CASSYRQGADDSPLHF
many TRBJ2-7 NA TRBV12-3/TRBV12-4 TGTGCCAGCAGTTTAAACGTGGACGAGCAGTACTTC CASSLNVDEQYF
many TRBJ1-2 NA TRBV4-1 TGCGCCAGCAGCGTTACAGCGATCGGCTATGGCTACACCTTC CASSVTAIGYGYTF
many TRBJ1-2 NA TRBV7-8 TGTGCCAGCAGCCAAGGAACCTTGGGGACCACCATATTC CASSQGTLGTTIF
few TRBJ1-1 NA TRBV29-1 TGCAGCGCAATGGGACACCAGAACACTGAAGCTTTCTTT CSAMGHQNTEAFF
NA TRBJ2-1 TRBD2 TRBV12-3/TRBV12-4 TGTGCCAGCAGTCCCACCGGACTAGCGGTGTTCAATGAGCAGTTCTTC CASSPTGLAVFNEQFF
NA TRBJ1-1 NA TRBV6-8 TGTGCCAGCAGCCGTAGAGCAGGGGTCAACACTGAAGCTTTCTTT CASSRRAGVNTEAFF
many TRBJ2-3 NA TRBV5-4 TGTGCCAGCAGCTCAAACACAGATACGCAGTATTTT CASSSNTDTQYF
NA TRBJ2-1 TRBD1 TRBV6-2/TRBV6-3 TGTGCCAGCAGCCCTCAGGACAGGGTGAGCAATGAGCAGTTCTTC CASSPQDRVSNEQFF
NA TRBJ1-6 NA TRBV20-1 TGCAGTGCTAGAGGGTCCCTGGGGGTGTCCCGGAATTCACCCCTCCACTTT CSARGSLGVSRNSPLHF
many TRBJ1-1 TRBD1 TRBV7-2 TGTGCCAGCAGTCAGGACAGGGGGCGTGGGGCTTTCTTT CASSQDRGRGAFF
many TRBJ2-3 TRBD2 TRBV7-2 TGTGCCAGCAGCCAGACTAGCGGGTTTCTTGATACGCAGTATTTT CASSQTSGFLDTQYF
few TRBJ2-1 NA TRBV7-9 TGTGCCAGCAGCCACAGGGCCTGGATTGAGCAGTTCTTC CASSHRAWIEQFF